These T cell receptor beta chains were read from a single sample in a study of T cells expressing NK-cell markers. With the 5' RACE reads reprocessed, TCRdb shows one record per CDR3 protein and no DNA. In all, the sample yields 150,000 to 200,000 distinct CDR3 sequences. Sequenced material: blood T cells: a sorted CD56 or NKG2C T cell subset, CD4+ or CD8+ T cells, or bulk PBMC T cells (not recorded which). The receptors derive from a woman aged 18-69 years in good health. Both conserved end residues are part of each CDR3.

>TRBV29-1|TRBJ2-1|15
CSVWGLAGGANEQFF
>TRBV13|TRBJ1-1|17
CASSSSGTGGGYTEAFF
>TRBV18|TRBJ2-7|14
CASSPGRQGIEQYF
>TRBV5-1|TRBJ2-1|13
CASRVGWDNEQFF
>TRBV12-3/TRBV12-4|TRBJ1-2|13
CASSLGVLYGYTF
>TRBV3-1|TRBJ2-7|11
CASGRSYEQYF
>TRBV9|TRBJ2-3|16
CASSPSLASGDDTQYF
>TRBV7-9|TRBJ2-1|17
CASSSIVKREEYNEQFF
>TRBV28|TRBJ2-7|14
CASRRRQAPREQYF
>TRBV2|TRBJ2-3|15
CASWLAGGGIDTQYF
>TRBV20-1|TRBJ2-7|13
CSALAGGLNEQYF
>TRBV7-3|TRBJ2-2|15
CASSSQTGIAGELFF
>TRBV11-2|TRBJ2-5|13
CASSLRTEETQYF
>TRBV7-8|TRBJ2-2|17
CASIVGARRRAPGELFF
>TRBV24-1|TRBJ2-1|17
CATSPAEATSSYNEQFF
>TRBV21-1|TRBJ2-2|16
CASSKVGSLNTGELFF
>TRBV6-5|TRBJ2-3|15
CASSYKGQGGDTQYF
>TRBV2|TRBJ2-3|16
CASSARGLAGGPTQYF
>TRBV12-3/TRBV12-4|TRBJ2-1|15
CASSLAPPGSNEQFF
>TRBV19|TRBJ2-6|16
CASSPGQASGANVLTF
>TRBV5-1|TRBJ1-1|13
CASSAGPITEAFF
>TRBV7-9|TRBJ2-1|15
CASSQRGADYNEQFF
>TRBV12-3/TRBV12-4|TRBJ2-6|14
CASSPHSGANVLTF
>TRBV13|TRBJ1-2|12
CASSFRTYGYTF
>TRBV5-1|TRBJ2-6|12
CASREGANVLTF
>TRBV20-1|TRBJ2-1|13
CSANSGLGSEQFF
>TRBV2|TRBJ2-3|15
CASKIEREGADTQYF
>TRBV7-9|TRBJ2-1|17
CASSREPSGGPYNEQFF
>TRBV4-1|TRBJ1-2|15
CASSQTGGVNYGYTF
>TRBV5-5|TRBJ2-2|16
CASGPRGETNTGELFF
>TRBV4-2|TRBJ2-7|15
CASSQTGTGVYEQYF
>TRBV3-1|TRBJ1-6|13
CASSRRGNSPLHF